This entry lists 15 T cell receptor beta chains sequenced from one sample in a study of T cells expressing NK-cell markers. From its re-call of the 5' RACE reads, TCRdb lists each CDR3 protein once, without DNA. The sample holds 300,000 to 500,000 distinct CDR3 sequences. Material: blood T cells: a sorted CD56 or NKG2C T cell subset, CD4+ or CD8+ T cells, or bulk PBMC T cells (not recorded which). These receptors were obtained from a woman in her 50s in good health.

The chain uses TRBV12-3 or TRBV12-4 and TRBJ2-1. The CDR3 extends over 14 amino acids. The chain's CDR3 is CASSTSGRGNEQFF.

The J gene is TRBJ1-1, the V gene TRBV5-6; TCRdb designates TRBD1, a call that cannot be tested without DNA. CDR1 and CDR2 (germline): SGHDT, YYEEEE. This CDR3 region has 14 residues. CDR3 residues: CASSLAGTGPEAFF. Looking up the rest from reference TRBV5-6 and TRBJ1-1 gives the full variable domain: DAGVTQSPTHLIKTRGQQVTLRCSPKSGHDTVSWYQQALGQGPQFIFQYYEEEERQRGNFPDRFSGHQFPNYSSELNVNALLLGDSALYLCASSLAGTGPEAFFGQGTRLTVV.

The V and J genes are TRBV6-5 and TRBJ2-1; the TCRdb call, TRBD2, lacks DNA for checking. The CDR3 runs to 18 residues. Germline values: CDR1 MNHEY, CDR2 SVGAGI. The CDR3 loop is CASSFLPPTSGIPREQFF.

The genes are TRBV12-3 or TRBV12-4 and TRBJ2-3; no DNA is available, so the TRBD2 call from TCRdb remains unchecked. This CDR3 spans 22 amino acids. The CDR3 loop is CASSLGITRTSVFPPDTDTQYF.

The CDR3 reads CASSPRTSGSKETQYF. The J gene is TRBJ2-5, the V gene TRBV7-6; TCRdb's D gene call, TRBD2, goes unchecked for lack of DNA. This CDR3 contains 16 residues. In germline, CDR1 is SGHVS, CDR2 FNYEAQ.

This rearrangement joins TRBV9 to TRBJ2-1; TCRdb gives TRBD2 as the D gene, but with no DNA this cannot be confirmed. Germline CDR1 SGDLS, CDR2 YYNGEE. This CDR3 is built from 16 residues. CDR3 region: CASSVGGRASYNEQFF.

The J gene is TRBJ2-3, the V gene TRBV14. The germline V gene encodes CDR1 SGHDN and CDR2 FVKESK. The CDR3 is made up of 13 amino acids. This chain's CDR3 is CASSLRRTDTQYF.

This CDR3 reads CSVRQSGGYTF. The V and J genes are TRBV29-1 and TRBJ1-2. Germline lookup yields CDR1 SQVTM and CDR2 ANQGSEA. The CDR3 covers 11 residues.

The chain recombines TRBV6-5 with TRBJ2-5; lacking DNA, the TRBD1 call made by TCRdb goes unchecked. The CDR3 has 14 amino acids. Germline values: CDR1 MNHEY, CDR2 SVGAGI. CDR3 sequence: CASRGTGREETQYF.

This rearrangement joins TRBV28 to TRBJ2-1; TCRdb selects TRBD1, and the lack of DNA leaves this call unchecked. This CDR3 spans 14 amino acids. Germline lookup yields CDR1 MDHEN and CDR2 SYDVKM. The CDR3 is CASCRDIAYNEQFF. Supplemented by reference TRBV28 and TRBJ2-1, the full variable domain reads DVKVTQSSRYLVKRTGEKVFLECVQDMDHENMFWYRQDPGLGLRLIYFSYDVKMKEKGDIPEGYSVSREKKERFSLILESASTNQTSMYLCASCRDIAYNEQFFGPGTRLTVL.

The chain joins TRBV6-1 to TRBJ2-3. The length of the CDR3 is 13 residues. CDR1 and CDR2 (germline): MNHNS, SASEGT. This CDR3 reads CASSDGFTDTQYF.

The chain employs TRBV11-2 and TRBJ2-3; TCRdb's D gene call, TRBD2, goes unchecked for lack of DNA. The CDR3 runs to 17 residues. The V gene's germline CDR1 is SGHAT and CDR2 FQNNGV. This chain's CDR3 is CASSSRGLAGRTDTQYF.

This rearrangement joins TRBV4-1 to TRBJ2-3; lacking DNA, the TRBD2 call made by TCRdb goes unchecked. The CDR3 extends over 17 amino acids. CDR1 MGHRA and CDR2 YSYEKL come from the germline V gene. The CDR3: CASSLQGAGGHTDTQYF.

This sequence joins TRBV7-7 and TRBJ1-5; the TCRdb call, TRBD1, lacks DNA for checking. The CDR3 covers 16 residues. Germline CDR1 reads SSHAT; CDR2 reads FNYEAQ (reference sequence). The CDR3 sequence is CASSWEGAASNQPQHF.

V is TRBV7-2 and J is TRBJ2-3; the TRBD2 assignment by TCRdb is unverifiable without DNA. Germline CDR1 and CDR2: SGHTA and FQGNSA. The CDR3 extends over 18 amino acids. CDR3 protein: CASSLGGLAGGPTDTQYF.